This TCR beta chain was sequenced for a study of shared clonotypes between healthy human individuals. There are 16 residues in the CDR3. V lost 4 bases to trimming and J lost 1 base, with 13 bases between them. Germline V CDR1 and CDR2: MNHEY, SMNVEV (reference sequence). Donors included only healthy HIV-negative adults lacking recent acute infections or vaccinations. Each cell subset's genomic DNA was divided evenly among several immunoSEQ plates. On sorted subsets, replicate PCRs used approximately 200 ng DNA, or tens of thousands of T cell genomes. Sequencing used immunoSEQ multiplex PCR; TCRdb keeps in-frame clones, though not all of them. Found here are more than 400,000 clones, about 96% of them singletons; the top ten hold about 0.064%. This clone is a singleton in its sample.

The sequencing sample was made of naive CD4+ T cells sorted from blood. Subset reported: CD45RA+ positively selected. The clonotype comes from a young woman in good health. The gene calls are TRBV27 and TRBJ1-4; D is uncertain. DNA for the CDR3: TGTGCCAGCAGTTCTCAACCTGTGGTAACTAATGAAAAACTGTTTTTT. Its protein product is CASSSQPVVTNEKLFF.